This entry describes one TCR beta chain. This entry comes from a study of blood T cell repertoires in COVID-19. Study-wide context: Material from acute and convalescent COVID-19 was sourced from the United States, Italy and Spain.

Participant-reported clinical history was the basis for cohort assignment. All exposed participants met a person with COVID-19 within 2 weeks before entering the study. In the authors' workflow: It was from reference gene primer amplification that nucleated cell counts were estimated. The table came from immunoSEQ multiplex PCR; TCRdb's copy has only in-frame clones and leaves some out. V and J calls and clone size come straight from that table; D and trimming were deduced from the DNA. The table has about 320,000 clones, 85% seen once. J gave up 8 bases and V 0 bases, and 7 bases lay outside the gene matches. This CDR3 is 15 amino acids long. Germline CDR1 is SGDLS and CDR2 is YYNGEE.

The chain links TRBV9 to TRBJ2-1, with 8 bases that match TRBD2. The sample consisted of PBMCs or T cells enriched from blood (not recorded which). The sequence derives from a woman aged 30 to 39 who had been exposed to COVID-19. CDR3 sequence reads: CASSVVFSGMDEQFF. In DNA, the CDR3 is TGTGCCAGCAGCGTAGTTTTTAGCGGGATGGATGAGCAGTTCTTC.